This T cell receptor (beta chain) was captured in a study of T cell changes during pregnancy in multiple sclerosis. TCRdb's table, derived via immunoSEQ multiplex PCR, lists solely in-frame clones and lacks some. There are approximately 130,000 clones in the sample; around 97% occur only once, and 0.44% lies in the top ten. Germline values: CDR1 SGHRS, CDR2 YFSETQ. The CDR3 extends over 16 amino acids. V lost 3 bases and J lost 1; bases outside the gene matches: 7. The receptor comes from a female donor with multiple sclerosis, enrolled in a pregnancy study. The rearrangement links TRBV5-1 to TRBJ2-5, with 9 bases that match TRBD2. Sequencing used peripheral blood, obtained after pregnancy. CDR3 residues: CASSYTGTSRQETQYF. The CDR3 region has the DNA TGCGCCAGCAGCTATACCGGGACTAGCCGCCAAGAGACCCAGTACTTC. Variable domain in full (rest from reference TRBV5-1 and TRBJ2-5): KAGVTQTPRYLIKTRGQQVTLSCSPISGHRSVSWYQQTPGQGLQFLFEYFSETQRNKGNFPGRFSGRQFSNSRSEMNVSTLELGDSALYLCASSYTGTSRQETQYFGPGTRLLVL.